These T cell receptor beta chains were read from a single sample in a study of blood T cell repertoires in COVID-19. Assay used: immunoSEQ multiplex PCR; TCRdb lists only in-frame clones, some missing. Counted here are approximately 47,000 clones, around 85% occurring once; the ten biggest clones make up 5.9%. Sequencing used peripheral blood. These receptors were collected from an older woman with acute or convalescent COVID-19. Both conserved end residues are part of each CDR3. D genes are given only for firm matches. Rows give clone size only sometimes, using once, few, many, or a class for an expanded clone.

V gene: TRBV5-1; D gene: TRBD1; J gene: TRBJ2-6; clone size: .; CDR3 DNA: TGCGCCAGCAGCCCTACCGGGACAGGGACTGGGGCCAACGTCCTGACTTTC; CDR3 protein: CASSPTGTGTGANVLTF
V gene: TRBV24-1; D gene: .; J gene: TRBJ2-1; clone size: .; CDR3 DNA: TGTGCCACCAGTGACTCCGGACTGACGGCTGAGCAGTTCTTC; CDR3 protein: CATSDSGLTAEQFF
V gene: TRBV7-8; D gene: .; J gene: TRBJ1-1; clone size: .; CDR3 DNA: TGTGCCAGCAGCTTAGTCCGGGGAAACACTGAAGCTTTCTTT; CDR3 protein: CASSLVRGNTEAFF
V gene: TRBV5-4; D gene: TRBD1; J gene: TRBJ1-3; clone size: .; CDR3 DNA: TGTGCCAGCAGCCCAGGACAGGGGGCATCCGGAAACACCATATATTTT; CDR3 protein: CASSPGQGASGNTIYF
V gene: TRBV19; D gene: .; J gene: TRBJ1-1; clone size: .; CDR3 DNA: TGTGCCAGTAGTACCCTCTGGGTTCTTGAGGCTGAAGCTTTCTTT; CDR3 protein: CASSTLWVLEAEAFF
V gene: TRBV13; D gene: .; J gene: TRBJ2-5; clone size: .; CDR3 DNA: TGTGCCAGCAGCTTAAGCGCAGGGAAAGGAGAGACCCAGTACTTC; CDR3 protein: CASSLSAGKGETQYF
V gene: TRBV19; D gene: .; J gene: TRBJ1-6; clone size: .; CDR3 DNA: TGTGCCAGCCAGGGAGGGAATAATTCACCCCTCCACTTT; CDR3 protein: CASQGGNNSPLHF
V gene: TRBV4-1; D gene: .; J gene: TRBJ1-5; clone size: .; CDR3 DNA: TGCGCCAGCAGCCAAGAAGCGGGCAGCCTCAATCAGCCCCAGCATTTT; CDR3 protein: CASSQEAGSLNQPQHF
V gene: TRBV3-1/TRBV3-2; D gene: .; J gene: TRBJ2-7; clone size: .; CDR3 DNA: TGTGCCAGCAGCCAAAATGTGGACAGGCCGCGGGGAGAGCAGTACTTC; CDR3 protein: CASSQNVDRPRGEQYF
V gene: TRBV7-8; D gene: .; J gene: TRBJ1-2; clone size: .; CDR3 DNA: TGTGCCAGCAGCTCGGTGGGTTGGGAGGGCTACACCTTC; CDR3 protein: CASSSVGWEGYTF
V gene: TRBV14; D gene: .; J gene: TRBJ1-5; clone size: once; CDR3 DNA: TGTGCCAGCAGCCGAGGGGGATTCAATCAGCCCCAGCATTTT; CDR3 protein: CASSRGGFNQPQHF
V gene: TRBV7-2; D gene: TRBD1; J gene: TRBJ1-5; clone size: .; CDR3 DNA: TGTGCCAGCAGCCCGGGACAGGTTGATCAGCCCCAGCATTTT; CDR3 protein: CASSPGQVDQPQHF
V gene: TRBV5-6; D gene: TRBD1; J gene: TRBJ1-1; clone size: once; CDR3 DNA: TGTGCCAGCAGCTCGACAGGGACCGACACTGAAGCTTTCTTT; CDR3 protein: CASSSTGTDTEAFF
V gene: TRBV6-2/TRBV6-3; D gene: .; J gene: TRBJ2-1; clone size: .; CDR3 DNA: TGTGCCAGCAGTTCCTTTGGAGATGCGGCCTACAATGAGCAGTTCTTC; CDR3 protein: CASSSFGDAAYNEQFF
V gene: TRBV19; D gene: TRBD1; J gene: TRBJ1-4; clone size: few; CDR3 DNA: TGTGCCAGTAGTAACCAGGGGGGTGATGAAAAACTGTTTTTT; CDR3 protein: CASSNQGGDEKLFF
V gene: TRBV7-2; D gene: TRBD2; J gene: TRBJ2-3; clone size: .; CDR3 DNA: TGTGCCAGCAGCTTGGCGGGAGGGCCAACTGATACGCAGTATTTT; CDR3 protein: CASSLAGGPTDTQYF
V gene: TRBV5-1; D gene: TRBD1; J gene: TRBJ1-1; clone size: .; CDR3 DNA: TGCGCCAGCAGCTATTACCCCGGGACAGGGGCCGGTGGGGCTGAAGCTTTCTTT; CDR3 protein: CASSYYPGTGAGGAEAFF
V gene: TRBV7-8; D gene: .; J gene: TRBJ1-3; clone size: .; CDR3 DNA: TGTGCCAGCAGCTTAGGGCAGGGCTCTGGAAACACCATATATTTT; CDR3 protein: CASSLGQGSGNTIYF
V gene: TRBV6-5; D gene: .; J gene: TRBJ1-5; clone size: .; CDR3 DNA: TGTGCCAGTGTTCGAGGTGGCGGCAATCAGCCCCAGCATTTT; CDR3 protein: CASVRGGGNQPQHF
V gene: TRBV14; D gene: .; J gene: TRBJ1-1; clone size: .; CDR3 DNA: TGTGCCAGCAGCCAAGATCACTGGGGAGGGACTGAAGCTTTCTTT; CDR3 protein: CASSQDHWGGTEAFF
V gene: TRBV6-5; D gene: TRBD1; J gene: TRBJ1-6; clone size: .; CDR3 DNA: TGTGCCAGCAGATTTACGACAGGGCCCAATTCACCCCTCCACTTT; CDR3 protein: CASRFTTGPNSPLHF
V gene: TRBV4-1; D gene: TRBD1; J gene: TRBJ1-1; clone size: .; CDR3 DNA: TGCGCCAGCAGCCAAACGGGACAGGGAATCCGGAACACTGAAGCTTTCTTT; CDR3 protein: CASSQTGQGIRNTEAFF
V gene: TRBV29-1; D gene: .; J gene: TRBJ1-2; clone size: once; CDR3 DNA: TGCAGCGTTGAAGTATATAACTATGGCTACACCTTC; CDR3 protein: CSVEVYNYGYTF
V gene: TRBV5-1; D gene: .; J gene: TRBJ1-2; clone size: .; CDR3 DNA: TGCGCCCCCCTCACACCGCCCGGGTCCTTCACCTTC; CDR3 protein: CAPLTPPGSFTF
V gene: TRBV7-2; D gene: TRBD2; J gene: TRBJ2-2; clone size: once; CDR3 DNA: TGTGCCAGCGGACTTAGCGGGAGGGCGGGCACCGGGGAGCTGTTTTTT; CDR3 protein: CASGLSGRAGTGELFF
V gene: TRBV12-3/TRBV12-4; D gene: .; J gene: TRBJ1-5; clone size: once; CDR3 DNA: TGTGCCAGCAGGGCGACAGTAAATCAGCCCCAGCATTTT; CDR3 protein: CASRATVNQPQHF
V gene: TRBV6-2/TRBV6-3; D gene: TRBD1; J gene: TRBJ1-2; clone size: .; CDR3 DNA: TGTGCCAGCAGTTACCCAGGACAGGGGGCAAATGGCTACACCTTC; CDR3 protein: CASSYPGQGANGYTF
V gene: TRBV29-1; D gene: TRBD1; J gene: TRBJ2-1; clone size: once; CDR3 DNA: TGCAGCGTTGATAGAGGGACAGGGAGGGATGAGCAGTTCTTC; CDR3 protein: CSVDRGTGRDEQFF
V gene: TRBV9; D gene: TRBD1; J gene: TRBJ2-2; clone size: once; CDR3 DNA: TGTGCCAGCACTCCGGGACAGATTTTCACCGGGGAGCTGTTTTTT; CDR3 protein: CASTPGQIFTGELFF
V gene: TRBV27; D gene: .; J gene: TRBJ1-6; clone size: once; CDR3 DNA: TGTGCCAGCAGTCTTGACAGGCTTCAGACGAGTTCACCCCTCCACTTT; CDR3 protein: CASSLDRLQTSSPLHF
V gene: TRBV19; D gene: TRBD1; J gene: TRBJ1-1; clone size: .; CDR3 DNA: TGTGCCAGTAGTAATCCGGGACAGGGGAGCACTGAAGCTTTCTTT; CDR3 protein: CASSNPGQGSTEAFF
V gene: TRBV19; D gene: .; J gene: TRBJ1-2; clone size: .; CDR3 DNA: TGTGCCAGTAGTATCCCACTATCCTATGGCTACACCTTC; CDR3 protein: CASSIPLSYGYTF
V gene: TRBV27; D gene: .; J gene: TRBJ2-1; clone size: .; CDR3 DNA: TGTGCCAGCAGTGTCGAGGGATTCGGTGAGCAGTTCTTC; CDR3 protein: CASSVEGFGEQFF
V gene: TRBV27; D gene: .; J gene: TRBJ2-2; clone size: .; CDR3 DNA: TGTGCCAGCAGCTTATCGACAGGCTCCACCGGGGAGCTGTTTTTT; CDR3 protein: CASSLSTGSTGELFF
V gene: TRBV27; D gene: TRBD1; J gene: TRBJ1-2; clone size: few; CDR3 DNA: TGTGCCAGCAGTAAGACCGGGACAGGGTCCCGCGGCTACACCTTC; CDR3 protein: CASSKTGTGSRGYTF
V gene: TRBV7-9; D gene: .; J gene: TRBJ2-3; clone size: .; CDR3 DNA: TGTGCCAGCAGCATGGACAGATCCACAGATACGCAGTATTTT; CDR3 protein: CASSMDRSTDTQYF
V gene: TRBV19; D gene: TRBD1; J gene: TRBJ2-3; clone size: .; CDR3 DNA: TGTGCCAGTAGTAAAGACAGGGTGGGCACAGATACGCAGTATTTT; CDR3 protein: CASSKDRVGTDTQYF
V gene: TRBV15; D gene: TRBD1; J gene: TRBJ2-3; clone size: few; CDR3 DNA: TGTGCCACCTACGCCAGGGGGTACACAGATACGCAGTATTTT; CDR3 protein: CATYARGYTDTQYF
V gene: TRBV6-5; D gene: .; J gene: TRBJ1-1; clone size: .; CDR3 DNA: TGTGCCAGCAGGCGGGTAATGAACACTGAAGCTTTCTTT; CDR3 protein: CASRRVMNTEAFF
V gene: TRBV18; D gene: TRBD1; J gene: TRBJ1-1; clone size: few; CDR3 DNA: TGTGCCAGCTCACCTGGACAGGGACAAGCTTTCTTT; CDR3 protein: CASSPGQGQAFF
V gene: TRBV27; D gene: TRBD1; J gene: TRBJ1-5; clone size: once; CDR3 DNA: TGTGCCAGCAAGGAAAGACAGGGGGCTGGCAATCAGCCCCAGCATTTT; CDR3 protein: CASKERQGAGNQPQHF
V gene: TRBV6-6; D gene: TRBD1; J gene: TRBJ1-5; clone size: .; CDR3 DNA: TGTGCCAGCAGTCCCCGGACAGGGGGCGTATCGGGTCAGCCCCAGCATTTT; CDR3 protein: CASSPRTGGVSGQPQHF
V gene: TRBV9; D gene: TRBD2; J gene: TRBJ2-3; clone size: .; CDR3 DNA: TGTGCCAGCAGCGCATCCGGGACTAGCCCAGATACGCAGTATTTT; CDR3 protein: CASSASGTSPDTQYF